This T cell receptor beta chain was sequenced during a study of T cells in Graves' hyperthyroidism and ophthalmopathy. Per germline, CDR1 SGHRS and CDR2 YFSETQ. This CDR3 has 14 amino acids. There were TCR beta CDR3 regions amplified from RNA transcripts. HTBI primers drove first-round RT-PCR of the TCR CDR3. Each CDR3 protein gets one entry after TCRdb re-called the multiplex PCR reads with MiXCR. The sample includes fewer than 550,000 distinct CDR3 sequences, around 14% of them seen just once. The sample holds a few counts of this clonotype. This could be a read error, since a much larger clone is one nucleotide away.

The chain couples TRBV5-1 to TRBJ1-1; no clear D. The source is a woman between 18 and 29 years old with Graves' hyperthyroidism. The sequenced sample consisted of blood. CDR3 sequence reads: CASSLGPTDAEALF. CDR3 coding DNA: TGCGCCAGCAGCTTGGGTCCCACCGACGCTGAAGCTCTCTTT. Filled out from reference TRBV5-1 and TRBJ1-1, the complete variable domain reads KAGVTQTPRYLIKTRGQQVTLSCSPISGHRSVSWYQQTPGQGLQFLFEYFSETQRNKGNFPGRFSGRQFSNSRSEMNVSTLELGDSALYLCASSLGPTDAEALFGQGTRLTVV.